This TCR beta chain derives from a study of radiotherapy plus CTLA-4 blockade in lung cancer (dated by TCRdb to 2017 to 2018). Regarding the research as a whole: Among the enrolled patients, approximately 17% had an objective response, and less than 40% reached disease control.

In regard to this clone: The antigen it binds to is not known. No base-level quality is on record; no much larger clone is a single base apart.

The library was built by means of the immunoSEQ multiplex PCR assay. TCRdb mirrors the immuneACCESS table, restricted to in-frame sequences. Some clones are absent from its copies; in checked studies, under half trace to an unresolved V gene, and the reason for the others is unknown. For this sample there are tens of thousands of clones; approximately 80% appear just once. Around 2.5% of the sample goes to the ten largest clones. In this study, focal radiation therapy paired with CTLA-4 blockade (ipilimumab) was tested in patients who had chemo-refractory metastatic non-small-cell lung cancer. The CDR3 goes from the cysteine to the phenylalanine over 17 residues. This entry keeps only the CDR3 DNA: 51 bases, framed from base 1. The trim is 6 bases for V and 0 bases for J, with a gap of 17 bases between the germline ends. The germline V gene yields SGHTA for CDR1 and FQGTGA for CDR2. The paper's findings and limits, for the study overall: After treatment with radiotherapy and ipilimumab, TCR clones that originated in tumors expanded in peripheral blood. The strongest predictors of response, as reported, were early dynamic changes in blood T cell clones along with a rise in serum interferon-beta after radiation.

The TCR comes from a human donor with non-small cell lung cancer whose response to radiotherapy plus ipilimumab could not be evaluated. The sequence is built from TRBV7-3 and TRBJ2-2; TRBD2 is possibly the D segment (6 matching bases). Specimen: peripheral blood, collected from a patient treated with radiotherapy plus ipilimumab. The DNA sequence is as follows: TGTGCCAGCAGTCAAAGTTTCCTAGCGCCGAACACCGGGGAGCTGTTTTTT. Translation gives CASSQSFLAPNTGELFF.